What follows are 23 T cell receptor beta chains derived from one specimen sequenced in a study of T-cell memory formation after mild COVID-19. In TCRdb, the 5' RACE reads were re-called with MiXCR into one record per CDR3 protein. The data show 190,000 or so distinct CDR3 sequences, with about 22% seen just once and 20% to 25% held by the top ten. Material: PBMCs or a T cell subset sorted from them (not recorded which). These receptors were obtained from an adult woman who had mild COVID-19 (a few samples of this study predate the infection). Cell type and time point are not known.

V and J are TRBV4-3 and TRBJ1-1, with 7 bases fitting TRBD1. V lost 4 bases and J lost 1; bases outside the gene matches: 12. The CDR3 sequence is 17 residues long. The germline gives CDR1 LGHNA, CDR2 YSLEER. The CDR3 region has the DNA TGCGCCAGCAGCCCCTCCCCGAACAGGGGCGGGAACACTGAAGCTTTCTTT. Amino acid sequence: CASSPSPNRGGNTEAFF.

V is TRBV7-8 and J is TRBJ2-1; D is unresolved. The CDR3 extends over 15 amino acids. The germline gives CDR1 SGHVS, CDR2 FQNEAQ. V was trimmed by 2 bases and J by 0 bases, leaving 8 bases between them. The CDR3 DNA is TGTGCCAGCAGCTTAAAGGGTAGCTCCTACAATGAGCAGTTCTTC. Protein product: CASSLKGSSYNEQFF.

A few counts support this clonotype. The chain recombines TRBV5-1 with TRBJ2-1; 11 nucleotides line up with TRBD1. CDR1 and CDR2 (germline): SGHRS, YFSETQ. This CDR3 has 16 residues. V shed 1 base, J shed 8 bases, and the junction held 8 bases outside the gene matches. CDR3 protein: CASSLLWTGGNDEQFF. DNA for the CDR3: TGCGCCAGCAGCTTGCTTTGGACAGGGGGCAATGATGAGCAGTTCTTC.

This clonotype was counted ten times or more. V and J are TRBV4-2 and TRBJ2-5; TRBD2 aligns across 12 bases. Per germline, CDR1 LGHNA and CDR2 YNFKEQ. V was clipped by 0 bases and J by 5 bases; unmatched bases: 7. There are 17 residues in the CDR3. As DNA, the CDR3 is TGTGCCAGCAGCCAAGACCTAGCGGGAGGGCCCTTGGAGACCCAGTACTTC. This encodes CASSQDLAGGPLETQYF.

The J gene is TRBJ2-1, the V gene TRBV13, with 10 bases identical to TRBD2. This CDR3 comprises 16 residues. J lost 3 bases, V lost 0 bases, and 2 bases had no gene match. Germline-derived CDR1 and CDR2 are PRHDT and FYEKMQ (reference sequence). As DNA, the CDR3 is TGTGCCAGCAGCTTAGGACTAGCGGGAAACTACAATGAGCAGTTCTTC. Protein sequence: CASSLGLAGNYNEQFF.

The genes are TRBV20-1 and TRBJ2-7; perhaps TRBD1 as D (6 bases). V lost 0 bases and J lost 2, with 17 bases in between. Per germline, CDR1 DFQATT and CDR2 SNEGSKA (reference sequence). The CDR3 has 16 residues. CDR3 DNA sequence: TGCAGTGCTAGAGACAGTTGGCAGGGGAACCCCTACGAGCAGTACTTC. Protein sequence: CSARDSWQGNPYEQYF.

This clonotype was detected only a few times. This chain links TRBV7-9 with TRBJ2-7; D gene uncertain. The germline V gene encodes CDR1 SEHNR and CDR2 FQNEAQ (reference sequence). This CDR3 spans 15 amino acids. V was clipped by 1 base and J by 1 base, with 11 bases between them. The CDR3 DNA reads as TGTGCCAGCAGCTTAGTCCTTGGGAATTCCTACGAGCAGTACTTC. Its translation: CASSLVLGNSYEQYF.

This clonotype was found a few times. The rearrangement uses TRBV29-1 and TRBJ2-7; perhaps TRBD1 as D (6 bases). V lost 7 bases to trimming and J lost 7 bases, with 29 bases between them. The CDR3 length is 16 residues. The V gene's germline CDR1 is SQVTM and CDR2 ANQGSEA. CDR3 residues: CSAETNHGQFSREQYF. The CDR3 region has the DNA TGCAGCGCCGAAACAAACCACGGACAGTTTTCGAGGGAGCAGTACTTC.

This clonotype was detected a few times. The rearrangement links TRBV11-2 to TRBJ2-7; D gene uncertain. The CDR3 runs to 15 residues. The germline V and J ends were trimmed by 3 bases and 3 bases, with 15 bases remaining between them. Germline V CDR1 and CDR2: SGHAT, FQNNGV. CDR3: CASSFSDSRHYEQYF. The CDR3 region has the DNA TGTGCCAGCAGCTTTTCCGACTCGAGACACTACGAGCAGTACTTC.

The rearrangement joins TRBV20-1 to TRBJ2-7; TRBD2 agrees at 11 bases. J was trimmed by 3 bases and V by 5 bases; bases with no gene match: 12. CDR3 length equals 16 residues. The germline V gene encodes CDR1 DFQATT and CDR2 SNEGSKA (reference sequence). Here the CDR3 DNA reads TGCAGTGCTCCCGATACCGGGACTAGCGGCAGCTACGAGCAGTACTTC. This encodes CSAPDTGTSGSYEQYF.

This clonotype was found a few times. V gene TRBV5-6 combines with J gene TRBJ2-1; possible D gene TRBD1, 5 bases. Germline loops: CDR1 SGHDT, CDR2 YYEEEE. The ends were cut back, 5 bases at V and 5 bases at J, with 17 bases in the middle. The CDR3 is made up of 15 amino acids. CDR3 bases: TGTGCCAGCAGTTTTCAGGGTTTTGGAAACAATGAGCAGTTCTTC. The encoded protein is CASSFQGFGNNEQFF.

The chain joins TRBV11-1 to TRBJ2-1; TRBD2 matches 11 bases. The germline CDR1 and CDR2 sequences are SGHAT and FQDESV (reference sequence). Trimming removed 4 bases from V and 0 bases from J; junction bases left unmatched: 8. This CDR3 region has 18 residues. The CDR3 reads CASSSILAGGFSYNEQFF. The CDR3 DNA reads TGTGCCAGCAGCTCGATTCTAGCGGGGGGCTTCTCCTACAATGAGCAGTTCTTC.

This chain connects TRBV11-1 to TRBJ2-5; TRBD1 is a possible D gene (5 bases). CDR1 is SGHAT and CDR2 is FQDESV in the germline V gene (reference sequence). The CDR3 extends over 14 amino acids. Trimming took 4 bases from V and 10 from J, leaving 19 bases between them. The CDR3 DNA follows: TGTGCCAGCAGCTCCGACACAGGCCCCGGAGACCAGTACTTC. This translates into CASSSDTGPGDQYF.

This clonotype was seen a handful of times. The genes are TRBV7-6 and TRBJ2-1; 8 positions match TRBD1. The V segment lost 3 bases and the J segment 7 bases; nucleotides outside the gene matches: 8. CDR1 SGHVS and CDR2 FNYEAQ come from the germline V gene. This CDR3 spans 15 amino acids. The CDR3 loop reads CASSFDRGPGNEQFF. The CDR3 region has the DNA TGTGCCAGCAGCTTTGACAGGGGACCGGGGAATGAGCAGTTCTTC.

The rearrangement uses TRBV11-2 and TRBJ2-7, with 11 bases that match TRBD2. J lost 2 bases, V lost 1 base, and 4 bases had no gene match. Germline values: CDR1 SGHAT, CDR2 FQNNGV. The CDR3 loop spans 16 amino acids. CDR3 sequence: CASSLVTSGATYEQYF. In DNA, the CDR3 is TGTGCCAGCAGCTTAGTGACTAGCGGGGCAACCTACGAGCAGTACTTC.

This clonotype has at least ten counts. The CDR3 sequence is CASTRGPGTGAVQETQYF. The CDR3 region has the DNA TGTGCCAGCACCCGGGGACCGGGGACAGGAGCCGTACAAGAGACCCAGTACTTC. The chain has TRBV7-9 and TRBJ2-5; 8 bases align to TRBD1. The CDR3 totals 18 residues. The J segment lost 2 bases and the V segment lost 7 bases, leaving 18 bases of the junction unmatched. In germline, CDR1 is SEHNR, CDR2 FQNEAQ (reference sequence).

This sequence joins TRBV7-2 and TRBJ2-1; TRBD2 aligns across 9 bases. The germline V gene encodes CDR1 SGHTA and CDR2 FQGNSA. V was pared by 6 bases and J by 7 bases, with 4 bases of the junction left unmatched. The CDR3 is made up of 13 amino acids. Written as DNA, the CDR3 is TGTGCCAGCAGTGGGACTAGCATGAATGAGCAGTTCTTC. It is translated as CASSGTSMNEQFF. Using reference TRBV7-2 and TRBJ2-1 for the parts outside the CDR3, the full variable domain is GAGVSQSPSNKVTEKGKDVELRCDPISGHTALYWYRQSLGQGLEFLIYFQGNSAPDKSGLPSDRFSAERTGGSVSTLTIQRTQQEDSAVYLCASSGTSMNEQFFGPGTRLTVL.

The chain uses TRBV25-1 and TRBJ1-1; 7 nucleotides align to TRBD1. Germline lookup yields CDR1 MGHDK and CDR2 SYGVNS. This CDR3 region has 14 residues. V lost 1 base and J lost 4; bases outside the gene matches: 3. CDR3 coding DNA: TGTGCCAGCAGTGAATGGGGGGACAGCACTGAAGCTTTCTTT. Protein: CASSEWGDSTEAFF.

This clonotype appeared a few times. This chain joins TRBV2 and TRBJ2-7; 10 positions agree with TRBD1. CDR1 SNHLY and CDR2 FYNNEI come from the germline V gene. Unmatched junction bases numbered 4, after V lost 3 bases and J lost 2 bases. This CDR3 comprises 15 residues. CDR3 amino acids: CASSDPGTGAYEQYF. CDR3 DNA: TGTGCCAGCAGTGACCCCGGGACAGGGGCCTACGAGCAGTACTTC.

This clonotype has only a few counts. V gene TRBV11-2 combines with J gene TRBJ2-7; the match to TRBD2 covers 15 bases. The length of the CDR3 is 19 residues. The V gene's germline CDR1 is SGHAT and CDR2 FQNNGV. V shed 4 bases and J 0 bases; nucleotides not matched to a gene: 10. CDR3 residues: CASSSRTSGGVESSYEQYF. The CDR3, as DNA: TGTGCCAGCAGCTCAAGGACTAGCGGGGGGGTCGAGAGCTCCTACGAGCAGTACTTC.

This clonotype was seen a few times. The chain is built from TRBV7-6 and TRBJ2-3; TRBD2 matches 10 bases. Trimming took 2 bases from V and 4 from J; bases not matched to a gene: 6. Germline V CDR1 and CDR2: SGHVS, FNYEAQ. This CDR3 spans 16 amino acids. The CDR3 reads CASSLFRAGGPDTQYF. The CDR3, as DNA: TGTGCCAGCAGCTTATTCCGAGCGGGAGGGCCAGATACGCAGTATTTT.

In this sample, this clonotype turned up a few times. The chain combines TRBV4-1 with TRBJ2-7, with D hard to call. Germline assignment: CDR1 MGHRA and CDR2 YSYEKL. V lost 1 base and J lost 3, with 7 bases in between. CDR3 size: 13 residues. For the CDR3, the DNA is TGCGCCAGCAGCCAAGCGGCCAACTACGAGCAGTACTTC. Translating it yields CASSQAANYEQYF.

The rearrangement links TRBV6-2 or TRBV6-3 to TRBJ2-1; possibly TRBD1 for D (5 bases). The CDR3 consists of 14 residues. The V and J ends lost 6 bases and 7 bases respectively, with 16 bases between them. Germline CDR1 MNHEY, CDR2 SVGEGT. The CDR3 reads CASSPRNPGNEQFF. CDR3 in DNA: TGTGCCAGCAGCCCGAGGAATCCAGGGAATGAGCAGTTCTTC.